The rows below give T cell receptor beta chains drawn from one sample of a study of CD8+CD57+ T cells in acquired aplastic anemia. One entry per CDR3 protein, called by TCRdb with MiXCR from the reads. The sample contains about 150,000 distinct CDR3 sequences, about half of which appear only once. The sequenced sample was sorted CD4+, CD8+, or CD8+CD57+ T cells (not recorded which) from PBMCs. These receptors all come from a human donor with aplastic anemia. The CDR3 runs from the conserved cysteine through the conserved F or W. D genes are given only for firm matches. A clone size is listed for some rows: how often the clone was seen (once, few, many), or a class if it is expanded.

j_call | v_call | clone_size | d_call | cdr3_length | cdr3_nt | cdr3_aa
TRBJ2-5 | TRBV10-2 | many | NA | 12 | TGCGCCAGCAGTGAGCCGCGCGCGGCCCAGTACTTC | CASSEPRAAQYF
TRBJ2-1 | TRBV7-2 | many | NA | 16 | TGTGCCAGCAGCTTATATCCGGAGAGCTCCTACAATGAGCAGTTCTTC | CASSLYPESSYNEQFF
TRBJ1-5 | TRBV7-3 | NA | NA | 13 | TGTGCCAGCAGCTTAACCCATAATCAGCCCCAGCATTTT | CASSLTHNQPQHF
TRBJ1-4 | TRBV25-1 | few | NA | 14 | TGTGCCAGCAGTGAAATGGCCAACAATGAAAAACTGTTTTTT | CASSEMANNEKLFF
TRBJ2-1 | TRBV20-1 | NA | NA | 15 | TGCAGTGCTAGAGATCTGGAGCGGGACAACAATGAGCAGTTCTTC | CSARDLERDNNEQFF
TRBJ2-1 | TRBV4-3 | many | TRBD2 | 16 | TGCGCCAGCAGCCAAGTCGGCGGGAGGACCGACAATGAGCAGTTCTTC | CASSQVGGRTDNEQFF
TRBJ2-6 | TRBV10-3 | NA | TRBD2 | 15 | TGTGCCAGCAGGATCGGACTAGCGGGGGCCAACGTCCTGACTTTC | CASRIGLAGANVLTF
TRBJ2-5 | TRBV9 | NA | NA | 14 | TGTGCCAGCAGCAGAGCCTCCGGGGAAGAGACCCAGTACTTC | CASSRASGEETQYF
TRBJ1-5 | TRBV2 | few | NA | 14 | TGTGCCAGCAATTTACAGGGTATGCATCAGCCCCAGCATTTT | CASNLQGMHQPQHF
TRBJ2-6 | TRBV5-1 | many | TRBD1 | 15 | TGCGCCAGCAGCTCACAGGGGTCTGGGGCCAACGTCCTGACTTTC | CASSSQGSGANVLTF
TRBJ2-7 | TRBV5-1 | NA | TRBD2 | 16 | TGCGCCAGCAGCCCGGGACTAGCGGGGGGTTACTACGAGCAGTACTTC | CASSPGLAGGYYEQYF
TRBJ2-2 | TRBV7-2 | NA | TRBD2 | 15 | TGTGCCAGCAGCTTAGGCAGCGGGGCGGCCGGGGAGCTGTTTTTT | CASSLGSGAAGELFF
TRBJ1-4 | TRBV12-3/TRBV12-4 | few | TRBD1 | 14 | TGTGCCAGCAGTTTTAAGGGGGCCAAAGAAAAACTGTTTTTT | CASSFKGAKEKLFF
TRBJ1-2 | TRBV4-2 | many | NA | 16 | TGTGCCAGCAGCCAAGATAGGCCCCAGGGATTGGAGGGCTACACCTTC | CASSQDRPQGLEGYTF
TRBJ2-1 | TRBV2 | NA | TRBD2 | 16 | TGTGCCAGCAGTTACGACCCGTGGCTAGCGGTCAATGAGCAGTTCTTC | CASSYDPWLAVNEQFF
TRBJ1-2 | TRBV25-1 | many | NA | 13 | TGTGCCAGCAGTCCACAAGGGGGGTTGCACTACACCTTC | CASSPQGGLHYTF
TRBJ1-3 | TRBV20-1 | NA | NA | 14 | TGCAGTGCTCAGAACCGAGGGGCGGGAAACACCATATATTTT | CSAQNRGAGNTIYF
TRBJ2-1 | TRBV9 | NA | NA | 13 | TGTGCCAGCAGCCTCACATTCGGGAATGAGCAGTTCTTC | CASSLTFGNEQFF
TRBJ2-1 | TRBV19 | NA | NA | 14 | TGTGCCAGTAGTATAAAGGGAGGATACAATGAGCAGTTCTTC | CASSIKGGYNEQFF
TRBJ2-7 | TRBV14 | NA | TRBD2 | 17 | TGTGCCAGCAGCGGGCGGACTAGCGGGGCGAAAAAGGGGGAGCAGTACTTC | CASSGRTSGAKKGEQYF
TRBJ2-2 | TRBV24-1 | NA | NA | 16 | TGTGCCACCAGTGATCGTCGGCAGGGCACGACCGGGGAGCTGTTTTTT | CATSDRRQGTTGELFF
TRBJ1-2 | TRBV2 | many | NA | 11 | TGTGCCACCGAGGAAGGGTATGGCTACACCTTC | CATEEGYGYTF
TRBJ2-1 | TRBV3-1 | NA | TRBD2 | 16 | TGTGCCAGCAGCCCTAGCGGGGGGGCTAGTTATGATGAGCAGTTCTTC | CASSPSGGASYDEQFF
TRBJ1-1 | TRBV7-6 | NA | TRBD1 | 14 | TGTGCCAGCAGCCAAGGACAGGGGACCACTGAAGCTTTCTTT | CASSQGQGTTEAFF
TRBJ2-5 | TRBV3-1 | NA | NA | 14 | TGTGCCAGCGTTCCGCCAGGGGCAATAGAGACCCAGTACTTC | CASVPPGAIETQYF
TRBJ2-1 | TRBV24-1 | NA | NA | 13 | TGTGCCACCAGTGCCCCGCCGGGGGATGAGCAGTTCTTC | CATSAPPGDEQFF
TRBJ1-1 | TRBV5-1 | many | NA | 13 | TGCGCCAGCAGCTGGGTGCGGGGGACTGAAGCTTTCTTT | CASSWVRGTEAFF
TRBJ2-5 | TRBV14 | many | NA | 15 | TGTGCCAGCAGCCTACTAGGACTTTCGGGGGAGACCCAGTACTTC | CASSLLGLSGETQYF
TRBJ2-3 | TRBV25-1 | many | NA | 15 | TGTGCCAGCAAACTCTCCAGCTCTAGCACAGATACGCAGTATTTT | CASKLSSSSTDTQYF
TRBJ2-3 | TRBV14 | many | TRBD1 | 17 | TGTGCCAGCAGCCAAGATCAGCCGGACAGGGGGCGGGATACGCAGTATTTT | CASSQDQPDRGRDTQYF
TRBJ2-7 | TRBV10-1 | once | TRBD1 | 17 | TGCGCCAGCAGTGAGTCACGACCGGGACAGGCTACCTACGAGCAGTACTTC | CASSESRPGQATYEQYF
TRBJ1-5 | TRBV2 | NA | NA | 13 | TGTGCCAGCCGGCAGCAGGGCTATCAGCCCCAGCATTTT | CASRQQGYQPQHF
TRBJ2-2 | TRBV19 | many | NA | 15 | TGTGCCAGTAGTATTGGCCAGACGAACACCGGGGAGCTGTTTTTT | CASSIGQTNTGELFF
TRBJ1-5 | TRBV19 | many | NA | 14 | TGTGCCAGTAGCCGGGGGGCGAAGGATCAGCCCCAGCATTTT | CASSRGAKDQPQHF
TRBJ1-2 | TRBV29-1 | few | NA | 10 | TGCAGCGGAGGGTTCTATGGCTACACCTTC | CSGGFYGYTF
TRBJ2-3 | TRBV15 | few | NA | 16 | TGTGCCACCAGCAGAGACCCCGGAAGGGGCACAGATACGCAGTATTTT | CATSRDPGRGTDTQYF
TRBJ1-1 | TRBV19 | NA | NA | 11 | TGTGCCACCCTCGGAGGATCTTCGGCTTTCTTT | CATLGGSSAFF
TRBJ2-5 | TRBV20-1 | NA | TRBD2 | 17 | TGCAGTGCTAGAGATCGGCGACTAGCGGGGGCCCAAGAGACCCAGTACTTC | CSARDRRLAGAQETQYF
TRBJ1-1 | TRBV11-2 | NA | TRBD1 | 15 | TGTGCCAGCAGCTCCCAGGGACAGGGAAGCACTGAAGCTTTCTTT | CASSSQGQGSTEAFF
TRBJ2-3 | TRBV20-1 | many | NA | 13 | TGCAGTGCTCCTCAGGGCTTCACAGATACGCAGTATTTT | CSAPQGFTDTQYF
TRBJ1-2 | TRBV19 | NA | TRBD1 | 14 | TGTGCCAGTAGTGAGGGACAGGGGGCGGATGGCTACACCTTC | CASSEGQGADGYTF
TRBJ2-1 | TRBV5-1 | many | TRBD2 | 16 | TGCGCCAGCAGCCCTGCCGGGACTAGCCTACTGTATGAGCAGTTCTTC | CASSPAGTSLLYEQFF
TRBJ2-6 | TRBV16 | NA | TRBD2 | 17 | TGTGCCAGCAGCCGGGGGGGACGTAACTCTGGGGCCAACGTCCTGACTTTC | CASSRGGRNSGANVLTF
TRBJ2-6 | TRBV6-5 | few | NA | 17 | TGTGCCAGCAGGCGACCCTACCAGGACTCTGGGGCCAACGTCCTGACTTTC | CASRRPYQDSGANVLTF
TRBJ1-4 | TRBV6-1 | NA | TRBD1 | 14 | TGTGCCAGCAGTGAGGACAGGGGAGGGGAAAAACTGTTTTTT | CASSEDRGGEKLFF
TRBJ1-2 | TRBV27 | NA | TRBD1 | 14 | TGTGCCAGCAGTTTATCACCAGGGGGCCATGGCTACACCTTC | CASSLSPGGHGYTF
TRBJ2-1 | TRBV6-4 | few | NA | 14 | TGTGCCAGCAGTGAAAGTACCCAGATTAATGAGCAGTCCTTC | CASSESTQINEQSF
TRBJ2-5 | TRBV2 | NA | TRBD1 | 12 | TGTGCCAGCCGGGACAGGGCGGAGACCCAGTACTTC | CASRDRAETQYF
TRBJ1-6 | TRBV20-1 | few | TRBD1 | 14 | TGCAGTGCTAGGACGGGACAGGGAGGTTCACCCCTCCACTTT | CSARTGQGGSPLHF
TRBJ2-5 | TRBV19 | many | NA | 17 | TGTGCCAGTAGTTCAACCGGCGGGCAGGGGACTTGGGAGACCCAGTACTTC | CASSSTGGQGTWETQYF